One sample yielded the 24 T cell receptor beta chains listed below, sequenced in a study of shared clonotypes between healthy human individuals. The assay was immunoSEQ multiplex PCR, and TCRdb's table has in-frame clones only and misses some. The sample carries about 590,000 clones, about 95% recorded once. Terminally differentiated effector memory CD45RA+ cells were excluded from the naive CD8 cells, which were CD45RO-negative and positively selected for CCR7. The sample comprised naive CD8+ T cells sorted from blood. Receptors originate from a woman in her 30s in good health.

The V and J genes are TRBV27 and TRBJ2-5; 8 bases are shared with TRBD1. From germline, CDR1 is MNHEY and CDR2 SMNVEV (reference sequence). This CDR3 has 15 amino acids. The V segment lost 6 bases and the J segment 0 bases; nucleotides outside the gene matches: 6. CDR3 DNA: TGTGCCAGCAGCTGGGGACAGGAGAACCAAGAGACCCAGTACTTC. It encodes CASSWGQENQETQYF.

The rearrangement joins TRBV28 to TRBJ1-2, with a possible D match to TRBD1 (6 bases). Germline CDR1 is MDHEN and CDR2 is SYDVKM. V lost 6 bases to trimming and J lost 4 bases, with 21 bases between them. There are 16 residues in the CDR3. CDR3 nucleotide sequence: TGTGCCAGCAGCCCAGCGGGGGGCGCTTCGGGCTATGGCTACACCTTC. Amino acids: CASSPAGGASGYGYTF.

The chain combines TRBV28 with TRBJ2-5, with 8 bases that match TRBD2. CDR1 and CDR2 (germline): MDHEN, SYDVKM. The length of the CDR3 is 17 residues. J lost 5 bases, V lost 6 bases, and 17 bases had no gene match. The CDR3 spells CASSYPSTGGAEETQYF. DNA of the CDR3: TGTGCCAGCAGCTACCCCTCAACCGGGGGGGCAGAGGAGACCCAGTACTTC.

The genes are TRBV19 and TRBJ1-2; D remains ambiguous. The CDR3 has 16 amino acids. Germline lookup yields CDR1 LNHDA and CDR2 SQIVND (reference sequence). Trimming shortened V by 3 bases and J by 0 bases, and 14 bases separated the two germline ends. The CDR3 loop is CASSMRTQGTNYGYTF. For the CDR3, the DNA is TGTGCCAGTAGTATGAGGACTCAAGGGACTAACTATGGCTACACCTTC.

This rearrangement joins TRBV7-9 to TRBJ2-3; TRBD2 aligns across 12 bases. The germline V gene encodes CDR1 SEHNR and CDR2 FQNEAQ (reference sequence). V was pared by 7 bases and J by 5 bases, with 7 bases of the junction left unmatched. This CDR3 has 15 amino acids. CDR3 region: CASKGLAGIQDTQYF. CDR3 sequence (DNA): TGTGCCAGCAAAGGACTAGCGGGAATACAAGATACGCAGTATTTT.

This sequence joins TRBV14 and TRBJ2-2, with 7 nucleotides matching TRBD2. Germline CDR1 is SGHDN and CDR2 is FVKESK. The V gene end was trimmed by 2 bases and the J gene end by 5 bases; junction bases not matched to a gene: 8. The CDR3 extends over 16 amino acids. The CDR3 bases are TGTGCCAGCAGCCAATGGGAGGGCCTGATTACCGGGGAGCTGTTTTTT. This gives the protein CASSQWEGLITGELFF.

The V gene is TRBV18, the J gene TRBJ2-7; D remains unclear. The CDR3 sequence is 15 residues long. Trimming removed 0 bases at V and 1 base at J, with 10 bases between. Germline V gene sequence: CDR1 KGHSH, CDR2 LQKENI. CDR3 protein: CASSPPYQASYEQYF. DNA for the CDR3: TGTGCCAGCTCACCACCGTACCAGGCGTCCTACGAGCAGTACTTC.

The chain uses TRBV19 and TRBJ2-1; D gene uncertain. Germline loops: CDR1 LNHDA, CDR2 SQIVND (reference sequence). Trimming took 6 bases from V and 0 from J, leaving 12 bases between them. The CDR3 totals 15 residues. CDR3 in DNA: TGTGCCAGTAGAGCTGGCCGGAGCTCCTACAATGAGCAGTTCTTC. Its translation: CASRAGRSSYNEQFF.

This clone was seen a single time. This chain joins TRBV19 and TRBJ2-5; possible D gene TRBD1, 5 bases. CDR3 length: 13 amino acids. Trimming left V 3 bases short and J 10 bases short, with 15 bases between. Germline CDR1 is LNHDA and CDR2 is SQIVND (reference sequence). CDR3: CASSIYLEGVQYF. CDR3 DNA: TGTGCCAGTAGTATTTATCTAGAAGGGGTCCAGTACTTC.

This rearrangement joins TRBV6-1 to TRBJ1-5; 7 bases map to TRBD1. The germline CDR1 and CDR2 sequences are MNHNS and SASEGT. V trimming: 3 bases; J trimming: 0 bases; junction bases outside the gene matches: 5. The CDR3 is 16 amino acids. The CDR3 sequence: CASSDWDSYSNQPQHF. The DNA for the CDR3 is TGTGCCAGCAGTGATTGGGACAGCTATAGCAATCAGCCCCAGCATTTT.

The chain has TRBV6-6 and TRBJ2-5; weak D call: TRBD2 (6 bases). Trimming shortened V by 3 bases and J by 5 bases, and 13 bases separated the two germline ends. The CDR3 is made up of 14 amino acids. CDR1 is MNHNY, CDR2 SVGAGI, per germline (reference sequence). The CDR3 DNA is TGTGCCAGCAGTTATCCGGGGGTGGGGGAGACCCAGTACTTC. Translating it yields CASSYPGVGETQYF.

The chain is built from TRBV5-4 and TRBJ2-7; possibly TRBD2 for D (5 bases). Germline lookup yields CDR1 SGHNT and CDR2 YYREEE (reference sequence). Deletions cut 2 bases from V and 0 bases from J, with 12 bases between. The CDR3 runs 15 residues. CDR3: CASSFSAASSYEQYF. CDR3 coding DNA: TGTGCCAGCAGCTTTTCAGCGGCTAGCTCCTACGAGCAGTACTTC.

This clone has a single count. The rearrangement uses TRBV13 and TRBJ1-1, with D unresolved. This CDR3 is 13 amino acids long. V was shortened by 5 bases and J by 1 base, with 8 bases between the two germline ends. Germline V gives CDR1 PRHDT, CDR2 FYEKMQ (reference sequence). Here the CDR3 reads CASSPRENTEAFF. The CDR3 region has the DNA TGTGCCAGCAGCCCCCGTGAGAACACTGAAGCTTTCTTT.

The gene calls are TRBV28 and TRBJ2-1; D might be TRBD1 (6 bases). CDR3 size: 13 residues. Germline lookup yields CDR1 MDHEN and CDR2 SYDVKM. V was trimmed by 7 bases and J by 3 bases, leaving 10 bases between them. CDR3 bases: TGTGCCAGCAACGGACAGAGCTACAATGAGCAGTTCTTC. This gives the protein CASNGQSYNEQFF.

In DNA form, the CDR3 reads TGTGCCAGCAGCAAAACGAAGGGGGCGGGAACCTACAATGAGCAGTTCTTC. The encoded protein is CASSKTKGAGTYNEQFF. The chain couples TRBV7-9 to TRBJ2-1; perhaps TRBD1 as D (7 bases). Germline CDR1 and CDR2: SEHNR and FQNEAQ (reference sequence). This CDR3 spans 17 amino acids. The V end was cut by 5 bases, the J end by 2 bases, with 19 bases between.

V is TRBV19 and J is TRBJ2-1; perhaps TRBD1 as D (5 bases). The CDR3 has 15 residues. Per the germline V gene, CDR1 is LNHDA and CDR2 is SQIVND (reference sequence). Trimming cost V 1 base and J 5 bases, with 12 bases left between them. CDR3 in DNA: TGTGCCAGTAGTATAGGCAGGGCCCCCCACAATGAGCAGTTCTTC. Translating gives CASSIGRAPHNEQFF.

The chain couples TRBV7-9 to TRBJ2-7, with TRBD2 matching 8 bases. The germline V gene has CDR1 SEHNR and CDR2 FQNEAQ (reference sequence). Trimming cost V 4 bases and J 1 base; bases outside gene matches: 9. This CDR3 comprises 16 residues. The CDR3 DNA follows: TGTGCCAGCAGCTCCACTCGGGCGGGGGGTTCCTACGAGCAGTACTTC. Translation: CASSSTRAGGSYEQYF.

This clone was counted once. In the same sample, other DNA sequences code for this CDR3. The chain employs TRBV13 and TRBJ2-1; D tentatively fits TRBD1 or TRBD2 (5 bases each). V dropped 5 bases and J dropped 5 bases, with 10 bases sitting between them. Germline V gene sequence: CDR1 PRHDT, CDR2 FYEKMQ (reference sequence). The length of the CDR3 is 13 residues. For the CDR3, the DNA is TGTGCCAGCAGCCTTGGGGGAGACAATGAGCAGTTCTTC. Protein sequence: CASSLGGDNEQFF.

The V gene is TRBV5-4, the J gene TRBJ2-3, with TRBD2 matching over 11 bases. Germline lookup yields CDR1 SGHNT and CDR2 YYREEE (reference sequence). The CDR3 length is 15 residues. V trimming: 3 bases; J trimming: 4 bases; junction bases outside the gene matches: 4. CDR3 protein: CASSWVAGGADTQYF. CDR3 coding DNA: TGTGCCAGCAGCTGGGTAGCGGGAGGGGCAGATACGCAGTATTTT.

The chain employs TRBV6-5 and TRBJ2-7, with D uncertain. Trimming took off 6 bases at V and 0 bases at J, with 9 bases between the two ends. Germline V gives CDR1 MNHEY, CDR2 SVGAGI. This CDR3 contains 13 residues. CDR3 loop: CASRLTASYEQYF. DNA of the CDR3: TGTGCCAGCAGACTTACCGCCTCCTACGAGCAGTACTTC.

The chain recombines TRBV2 with TRBJ1-4; D remains unclear. Germline assignment: CDR1 SNHLY and CDR2 FYNNEI. The CDR3 has 17 amino acids. The ends were cut back, 6 bases at V and 5 bases at J, with 22 bases in the middle. CDR3 protein: CASSAGWTRESNEKLFF. CDR3 DNA: TGTGCCAGCAGCGCTGGATGGACTCGGGAATCCAATGAAAAACTGTTTTTT.

The chain uses TRBV19 and TRBJ1-3; D remains unclear. Trimming cost V 1 base and J 0 bases, with 13 bases left between them. Germline V gene lookup returns CDR1 LNHDA and CDR2 SQIVND (reference sequence). The CDR3 is 17 amino acids. This CDR3 is CASSIGFGGSSGNTIYF. The CDR3 DNA follows: TGTGCCAGTAGTATAGGCTTCGGTGGGAGCTCTGGAAACACCATATATTTT.

This chain links TRBV16 with TRBJ2-3; possible D gene TRBD2, 7 bases. This CDR3 is 14 amino acids long. CDR1 and CDR2 (germline): KGHSY, FQNENV. Trimming shortened V by 4 bases and J by 8 bases, and 16 bases separated the two germline ends. The CDR3: CASSPTGGTFTQYF. In DNA form, the CDR3 reads TGTGCCAGCAGCCCCACGGGGGGCACCTTTACGCAGTATTTT.

The V call is TRBV28, the J call TRBJ1-5; 7 nucleotides line up with TRBD1. Germline trimming cut 6 bases from V and 5 bases from J; bases unmatched to any gene: 4. The CDR3 has 13 residues. Germline V gene lookup returns CDR1 MDHEN and CDR2 SYDVKM. This CDR3 is CASSLTGDQPQHF. CDR3 DNA sequence: TGTGCCAGCAGCTTAACAGGGGATCAGCCCCAGCATTTT. Based on the CDR3 plus reference TRBV28 and TRBJ1-5, the full variable domain is DVKVTQSSRYLVKRTGEKVFLECVQDMDHENMFWYRQDPGLGLRLIYFSYDVKMKEKGDIPEGYSVSREKKERFSLILESASTNQTSMYLCASSLTGDQPQHFGDGTRLSIL.